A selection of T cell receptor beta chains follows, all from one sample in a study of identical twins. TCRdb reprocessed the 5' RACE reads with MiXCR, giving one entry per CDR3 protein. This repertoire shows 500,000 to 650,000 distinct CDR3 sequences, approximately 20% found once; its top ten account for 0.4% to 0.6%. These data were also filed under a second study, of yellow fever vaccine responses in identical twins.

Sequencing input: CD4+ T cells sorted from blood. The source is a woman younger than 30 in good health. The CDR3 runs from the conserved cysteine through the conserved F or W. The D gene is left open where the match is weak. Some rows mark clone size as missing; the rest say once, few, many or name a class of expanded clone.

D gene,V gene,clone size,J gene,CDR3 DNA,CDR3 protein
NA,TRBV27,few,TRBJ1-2,TGTGCCTCGGGGACGAAATATGGCTACACCTTC,CASGTKYGYTF
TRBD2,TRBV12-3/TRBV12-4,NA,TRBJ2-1,TGTGCCAGCAGTCTGCAAGGGAGGGTAGTGAACAATGAGCAGTTCTTC,CASSLQGRVVNNEQFF
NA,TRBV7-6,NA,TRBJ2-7,TGTGCCAGCAGCTACCGGGACTCATTGGACGAGCAGTACTTC,CASSYRDSLDEQYF
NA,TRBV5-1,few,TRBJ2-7,TGCGCCAGCAGCATACTAGGAGTGTACGAGCAGTACTTC,CASSILGVYEQYF
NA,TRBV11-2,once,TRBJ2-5,TGTGCCAGCAGCTTTTCCGGACAGGGAGGGGAGACCCAGTACTTC,CASSFSGQGGETQYF
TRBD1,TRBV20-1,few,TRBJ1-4,TGCAGTGCTAGAGATACAGGGGCTTATGAAAAACTGTTTTTT,CSARDTGAYEKLFF
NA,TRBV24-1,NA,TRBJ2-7,TGTGCCACCAGTGATTTAGTCGAGCAGTACTTC,CATSDLVEQYF
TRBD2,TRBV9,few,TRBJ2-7,TGTGCCAGCAGCGCGGGGGGGGGACTAGTCTACGAGCAGTACTTC,CASSAGGGLVYEQYF
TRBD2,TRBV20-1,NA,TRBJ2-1,TGCAGTGCCGAAGGGACTAGCGGGGGGAACAATGAGCAGTTCTTC,CSAEGTSGGNNEQFF
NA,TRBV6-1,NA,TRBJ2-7,TGTGCCAGCAGTGAATTACAGGTGGGACTCTACGAGCAGTACTTC,CASSELQVGLYEQYF
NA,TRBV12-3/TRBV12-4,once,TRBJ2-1,TGTGCCAGCAGTTTAATGGTTGGGATTGTGGAGGGCTCCTACAATGAGCAGTTCTTC,CASSLMVGIVEGSYNEQFF
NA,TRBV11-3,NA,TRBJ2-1,TGTGCCAGCAGTTGGGACAATGAGCAGTTCTTC,CASSWDNEQFF
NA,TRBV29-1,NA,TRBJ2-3,TGCAGCGTGGTCGTGAGTGACACAGATACGCAGTATTTT,CSVVVSDTDTQYF